The present T cell receptor (beta chain) was sequenced within a study of shared clonotypes between healthy human individuals. Study background: Those who served as donors were a couple of women and a few men between the ages of 18 and 49. Researchers assigned three CD4 naive, three CD4 memory, two CD8 naive and one CD8 memory plate to each donor. Broader study findings: The naive CD4 repertoires of a handful of donors were compared, and approximately 5% of clonotypes were shared.

The study separated CD4+ cells into CD45RA+ naive and CD45RA-negative memory subsets. Details on this clone: The target antigen is unknown.

Data came from immunoSEQ multiplex PCR; TCRdb stores just in-frame clones and leaves some out. Here the sample spans 980,000 or so clones, approximately 80% being singletons. CDR3 length: 14 amino acids. Germline CDR1 and CDR2: GTSNPN and SVGIG (reference sequence). Trimming pared 0 bases from V and 1 base from J, leaving 9 bases between. This sequence originates from a man between 18 and 35 years old in good health. This chain links TRBV30 with TRBJ1-1; D is ambiguous. The source material was memory CD4+ T cells sorted from blood. The subset was: CD45RA-negative fraction. CDR3 in DNA: TGTGCCTGGAGTGTACCCTGGCCGAACACTGAAGCTTTCTTT. Encoded protein: CAWSVPWPNTEAFF.